Listed below are T cell receptor beta chains from one sample, sequenced in a study of prognosis after radiotherapy for stage I lung cancer. Each CDR3 protein is one row after TCRdb ran MiXCR on the multiplex PCR reads. The sample includes 20,000 to 30,000 distinct CDR3 sequences, roughly 41% seen only once; the top ten take less than 35%. Sequencing was performed on PBMCs, taken before or after stereotactic body radiation therapy (not recorded which). The source of these receptors is a donor aged 50 or older with non-small cell lung cancer. Both conserved end residues are part of each CDR3. The D gene is left open where the match is weak. Clone sizes are given selectively: once, few, many, or a class where the clone is expanded.

v_gene: TRBV9
len: 13
abundance: many
j_gene: TRBJ1-2
d_gene: -
CDR3nt: TGTGCAAGCGATGGGGGGGCTAACTATGGCTACACCTTC
CDR3aa: CASDGGANYGYTF

v_gene: TRBV12-3/TRBV12-4
len: 15
abundance: -
j_gene: TRBJ1-4
d_gene: -
CDR3nt: TGTGCCAGCAGTTTAGGGGGGGGGCTCGGTGAAAAACTGTTTTTT
CDR3aa: CASSLGGGLGEKLFF

v_gene: TRBV27
len: 15
abundance: many
j_gene: TRBJ2-1
d_gene: TRBD1
CDR3nt: TGTGCCAGCAGAGGGGACAGGGTCCTTCCCAATGAGCAGTTCTTC
CDR3aa: CASRGDRVLPNEQFF

v_gene: TRBV6-1
len: 17
abundance: once
j_gene: TRBJ2-1
d_gene: -
CDR3nt: TGTGCCGGCCGTCGGGCTAGCCCAAGGGAAAGTGACAATGAGCAGTTCTTC
CDR3aa: CAGRRASPRESDNEQFF

v_gene: TRBV20-1
len: 13
abundance: many
j_gene: TRBJ2-5
d_gene: -
CDR3nt: TGCAGTGCTAGAGTTACAGGACAAGAGACCCAGTACTTC
CDR3aa: CSARVTGQETQYF

v_gene: TRBV6-1
len: 14
abundance: -
j_gene: TRBJ1-6
d_gene: -
CDR3nt: TGTGCCAGCATTACCGGGACATGGAGTTCACCCCTCCACTTT
CDR3aa: CASITGTWSSPLHF

v_gene: TRBV5-4
len: 15
abundance: many
j_gene: TRBJ1-1
d_gene: -
CDR3nt: TGTGCCAGCAGCCCCTCTCAGGGGATCACGACTGAAGCTTTCTTT
CDR3aa: CASSPSQGITTEAFF

v_gene: TRBV7-3
len: 16
abundance: many
j_gene: TRBJ2-5
d_gene: TRBD2
CDR3nt: TGTGCCAGCAGCCCCAACCCTAGCGGGAACCAAGAGACCCAGTACTTC
CDR3aa: CASSPNPSGNQETQYF

v_gene: TRBV6-5
len: 14
abundance: -
j_gene: TRBJ2-7
d_gene: -
CDR3nt: TGTGCCAGCAGTTACGCCCCTCCTACTTACGAGCAGTACTTC
CDR3aa: CASSYAPPTYEQYF

v_gene: TRBV2
len: 14
abundance: many
j_gene: TRBJ2-1
d_gene: TRBD2
CDR3nt: TGTGCCAGCATAACTAGCGGGGGGAGCTATGAGCAGTTCTTC
CDR3aa: CASITSGGSYEQFF